The clone carrying this TCR beta chain turned up a few times. The antigen is unknown. This CDR3 spans 13 amino acids. Between the trimmed V and J ends, which lost 8 bases and 5 bases, there was a span of 12 bases. Germline V CDR1 and CDR2: SEHNR, FQNEAQ (reference sequence). TCRdb re-called the 5' RACE reads with MiXCR, one entry per CDR3 protein. Counted here are hundreds of thousands of distinct CDR3 sequences, about 28% occurring once; the ten biggest clones make up about 6%. The data originate from a study of identical twins' blood T cells. Looking at the study overall: About 6 alpha and about 6 beta libraries together yielded tens of millions of reads.

The study's findings and limits: Out-of-frame TCRbeta clonotypes reportedly had markedly more similar V usage in twins than unrelated donors.

V usage is TRBV7-9 and J usage is TRBJ1-4; D is uncertain. Sequencing used PBMCs. The receptor was derived from a woman aged 18 to 55 in good health. The CDR3: CASVAGSNEKLFF. DNA for the CDR3: TGTGCCAGCGTGGCAGGAAGCAATGAAAAACTGTTTTTT. Full variable domain (missing parts from reference TRBV7-9 and TRBJ1-4): DTGVSQNPRHKITKRGQNVTFRCDPISEHNRLYWYRQTLGQGPEFLTYFQNEAQLEKSRLLSDRFSAERPKGSFSTLEIQRTEQGDSAMYLCASVAGSNEKLFFGSGTQLSVL.